This T cell receptor (beta chain) was documented in a study of T cells after yellow fever vaccination. This clonotype was observed a few times. Its antigen is still unknown. V was trimmed by 3 bases and J by 5 bases, leaving 13 bases between them. This CDR3 is built from 14 residues. Using its own MiXCR run on the 5' RACE reads, TCRdb lists one record per CDR3 protein. The sample includes hundreds of thousands of distinct CDR3 sequences, approximately 19% of them seen just once. Study results and caveats: It was the secondary response that reached its peak faster, day 5 versus 15, but it was weaker. Repertoires sorted by FACS could include abundant clonotypes that are contaminants from the bulk population. Most primary-vaccination clones recurred post-booster (roughly 96% CD4, roughly 91% CD8).

J is TRBJ1-1 and V is TRBV12-3 or TRBV12-4; D call uncertain. The TCR sequence derives from a man between 18 and 35 years old who received the YFV17D yellow fever vaccine. This specimen was PBMCs, taken before the yellow fever booster vaccination. CDR3 sequence: CASSFQVEGTEAFF. DNA of the CDR3: TGTGCCAGCAGTTTCCAGGTCGAGGGAACTGAAGCTTTCTTT.